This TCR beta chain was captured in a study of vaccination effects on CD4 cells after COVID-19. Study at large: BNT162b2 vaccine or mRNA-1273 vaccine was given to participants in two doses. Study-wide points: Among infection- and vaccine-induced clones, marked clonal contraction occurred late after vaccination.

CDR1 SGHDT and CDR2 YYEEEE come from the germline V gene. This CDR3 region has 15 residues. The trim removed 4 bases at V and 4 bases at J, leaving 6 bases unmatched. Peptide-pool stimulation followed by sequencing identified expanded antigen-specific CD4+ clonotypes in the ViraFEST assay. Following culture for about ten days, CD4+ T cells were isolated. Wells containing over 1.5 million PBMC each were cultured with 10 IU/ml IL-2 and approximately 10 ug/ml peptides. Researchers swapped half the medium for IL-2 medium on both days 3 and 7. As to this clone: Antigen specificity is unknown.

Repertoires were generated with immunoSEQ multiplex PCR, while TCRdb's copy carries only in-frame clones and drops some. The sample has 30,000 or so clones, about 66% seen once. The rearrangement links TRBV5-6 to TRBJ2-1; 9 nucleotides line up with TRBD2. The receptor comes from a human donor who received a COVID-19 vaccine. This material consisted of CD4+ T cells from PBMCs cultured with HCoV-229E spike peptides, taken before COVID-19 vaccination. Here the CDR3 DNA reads TGTGCCAGCAGCCAAGGGACTAGCAGTTACAATGAGCAGTTCTTC. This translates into CASSQGTSSYNEQFF.